This TCR beta chain was profiled in a study of OX40 agonist ivuxolimab in advanced cancers. At the level of the study: Given to patients was ivuxolimab, an agonistic anti-OX40 (CD134) antibody. Mean age approximately 55 years, range roughly 23 to 79; about 85% male. Whole-study findings and limits: There were, on average, more expanded clones in CD8+ T cells than in CD4+.

In regard to this clone: Its antigen is still unknown.

Per the germline V gene, CDR1 is SNHLY and CDR2 is FYNNEI. V was clipped by 6 bases and J by 7 bases, with 13 bases between them. The CDR3 length is 13 residues. Assay used: immunoSEQ multiplex PCR; TCRdb lists only in-frame clones, some missing. Of about 38,000 clones listed, about 89% were seen once; the top ten hold about a third. The investigators sampled blood at baseline, at cycle 4 day 1, and at cycle 7 day 1. The sample here was CD4+ or CD8+ T cells sorted from blood, taken in a trial of the OX40 agonist ivuxolimab. This clonotype originated in an adult with an advanced solid tumor such as melanoma, head and neck, liver or kidney cancer. The rearrangement joins TRBV2 to TRBJ1-5; D remains unclear. CDR3 DNA: TGTGCCAGCAGGGACCCTAAGGAACAGCCCCAGCATTTT. It specifies CASRDPKEQPQHF.